Included here is one TCR beta chain sequence, with context. Its cognate antigen has yet to be identified. No much larger clonotype is one base removed from it; base qualities were not supplied. A second Seattle source provided samples from volunteer blood donors who had recovered from COVID-19. Each collaborating institution followed its own protocols to collect whole blood in K2EDTA tubes. For TCRbeta analysis, collaborators shipped samples as frozen whole blood, isolated PBMCs, or DNA extracted from either of those sample types. This specimen belongs to a study of blood T cell repertoires in COVID-19 (dated by TCRdb to the early 2020s). For the wider study: Samples from collaborators originated in the United States, Italy and Spain and spanned both the acute and convalescent phases of COVID-19. The prospective study material was composed of cDNA or gDNA derived from T cells, B-cell-depleted T cells, or PBMCs. The dataset comprised deeply sampled blood TCRbeta repertoires from subjects exposed to, actively infected with, or recovered from COVID-19. A freely available public database, intended as a resource for researchers studying the immune response to SARS-CoV-2, is where the repertoires were released. The samples were drawn from two sources: the first 160 participants of the ongoing ImmuneRACE study, and over 950 subjects contributed by 6 global collaborators. The sample metadata nearly always contained a de-identified subject ID, COVID-19 status, age in years and sex. HLA class I and class II types, where available, came from metadata supplied by the sample provider rather than from assay-based typing. On the study overall, not on this receptor specifically: Clinical and demographic metadata were provided uncurated, with the amount varying by source and participant.

Reading the germline V gene gives CDR1 SNHLY and CDR2 FYNNEI. Measured from the cysteine to the phenylalanine, the CDR3 is 13 residues long. Only CDR3 DNA is held: 39 bases, read in frame from base 1. V is cut by 6 bases and J by 3 bases, and the space between the germline ends is 12 bases. TCRbeta CDR3 regions were amplified from genomic DNA by means of the immunoSEQ Assay, a bias-controlled multiplex PCR. The original pipeline was this. The number of nucleated cells in each sample was estimated from the amplification of reference gene primers within the assay. To quantify the absolute abundance of each unique TCRbeta CDR3 rearrangement, sequence reads were collapsed and filtered. For each sample, productive Simpson clonality was calculated by taking the square root of Simpson's diversity index across productive rearrangements. As stored in TCRdb, this immuneACCESS dataset retains in-frame rearrangements with V and J assigned. A fraction of the clones does not appear; measured against another copy, unresolved V genes explain less than half of the discrepancy, and the remainder lacks a known reason. The V and J calls and clone size are taken from that table; D and trimming were inferred from the DNA. The sample contains 200,000 to 300,000 clones, 84% of them found a single time. Of the sample, about 1.5% falls within the top ten clones.

The sequence derives from a woman aged 40-49 years who had recovered from COVID-19. The chain couples TRBV2 to TRBJ2-7, with an unclear D gene assignment. Sequences were obtained from peripheral blood. The CDR3 region has the sequence CASRGFGFYEQYF. The DNA sequence is as follows: TGTGCCAGCAGGGGTTTCGGGTTCTACGAGCAGTACTTC.